These 32 T cell receptor beta chains originate from one sample sequenced in a study of blood T cell repertoires in COVID-19. The repertoire was sequenced with immunoSEQ multiplex PCR; TCRdb's copy has only in-frame clones and lacks some. The sample contains some 460,000 clones, around 88% of which appear only once. Sequenced material: peripheral blood. The receptors derive from a woman in her thirties with acute or convalescent COVID-19.

The V call is TRBV6-5, the J call TRBJ2-7; D unclear. Germline CDR1 reads MNHEY; CDR2 reads SVGAGI. This CDR3 comprises 15 residues. Between the trimmed V and J ends, which lost 0 bases and 5 bases, there was a span of 14 bases. The CDR3 region is CASSYSRQTTHEQYF. CDR3 bases: TGTGCCAGCAGTTACTCGAGACAAACCACTCACGAGCAGTACTTC.

The rearrangement links TRBV29-1 to TRBJ2-7; 9 bases match TRBD2. CDR1 SQVTM and CDR2 ANQGSEA come from the germline V gene. V trimming: 0 bases; J trimming: 0 bases; junction bases outside the gene matches: 9. The CDR3 totals 17 residues. The CDR3 is CSVEDRTGGGGSYEQYF. The CDR3 bases are TGCAGCGTTGAAGATCGAACTGGCGGGGGGGGCTCCTACGAGCAGTACTTC.

V gene TRBV13 combines with J gene TRBJ2-7, with D tentatively TRBD1 (7 bases). The germline V gene encodes CDR1 PRHDT and CDR2 FYEKMQ (reference sequence). The V gene lost 2 bases and the J gene lost 6 bases, with 14 bases spanning the gap. The length of the CDR3 is 14 residues. The CDR3 bases are TGTGCCAGCAGCTTAATCCCAGGGGGGAGCGAGCAGTACTTC. It yields the protein CASSLIPGGSEQYF.

This chain connects TRBV30 to TRBJ2-1, with D unclear. CDR3 size: 13 residues. V gave up 4 bases and J gave up 6 bases, with 13 bases separating them. The germline V gene encodes CDR1 GTSNPN and CDR2 SVGIG (reference sequence). This CDR3 is CAWTPVPLNEQFF. The CDR3 nucleotides read TGTGCCTGGACGCCAGTGCCCCTCAATGAGCAGTTCTTC.

This chain uses TRBV24-1 with TRBJ1-5; no firm D call. This CDR3 spans 14 amino acids. The V gene's germline CDR1 is KGHDR and CDR2 SFDVKD. Trimming removed 4 bases from V and 2 bases from J, with 8 bases in between. The CDR3 here is CATSESRGNQPQHF. For the CDR3, the DNA is TGTGCCACCAGTGAATCACGGGGCAATCAGCCCCAGCATTTT.

Regarding this clone: At the DNA level, this CDR3 is encoded by other sequences in the same sample as well. The chain recombines TRBV11-2 with TRBJ2-3; TRBD1 matches at 8 bases. Per the germline V gene, CDR1 is SGHAT and CDR2 is FQNNGV. Trimming took 1 base from V and 2 from J; bases not matched to a gene: 2. CDR3 size: 15 residues. Here the CDR3 reads CASSLGTGNTDTQYF. In nucleotides, the CDR3 is TGTGCCAGCAGCTTAGGGACAGGGAACACAGATACGCAGTATTTT. Together with reference TRBV11-2 and TRBJ2-3, the CDR3 gives the full variable domain: EAGVAQSPRYKIIEKRQSVAFWCNPISGHATLYWYQQILGQGPKLLIQFQNNGVVDDSQLPKDRFSAERLKGVDSTLKIQPAKLEDSAVYLCASSLGTGNTDTQYFGPGTRLTVL.

The V gene is TRBV11-3, the J gene TRBJ2-1; tentatively, D is TRBD2 (6 bases). The CDR3 contains 17 residues. Trimming cost V 1 base and J 2 bases, with 15 bases left between them. Germline V gene sequence: CDR1 SGHNT, CDR2 YENEEA. CDR3 DNA: TGTGCCAGCAGCTTAGGTGCCGGAGGGGCCCCCTACAATGAGCAGTTCTTC. Protein: CASSLGAGGAPYNEQFF.

This sequence joins TRBV13 and TRBJ1-2; D gene unclear. Trimming took off 5 bases at V and 3 bases at J, with 16 bases between the two ends. The CDR3 contains 15 residues. Germline CDR1 reads PRHDT; CDR2 reads FYEKMQ (reference sequence). The chain's CDR3 is CASSPVIRRDYGYTF. The DNA of the CDR3 is TGTGCCAGCAGCCCTGTGATCAGGCGGGACTATGGCTACACCTTC.

V gene TRBV12-3 or TRBV12-4 combines with J gene TRBJ1-3; a weak D match, TRBD1 (6 bases). The CDR3 contains 12 residues. Trimming pared 7 bases from V and 4 bases from J, leaving 8 bases between. CDR3 DNA sequence: TGTGCCAGCAAAGGACAGGGAAACACCATATATTTT. Amino acids: CASKGQGNTIYF.

The sample holds one count of this clone. The rearrangement joins TRBV9 to TRBJ2-5, with a tentative D call TRBD1 (5 bases). The V end lost 0 bases, the J end lost 2 bases, and 11 bases lay between the germline ends. The CDR3 consists of 15 residues. Germline assignment: CDR1 SGDLS and CDR2 YYNGEE. The chain's CDR3 is CASSVGQRQQETQYF. The DNA of the CDR3 is TGTGCCAGCAGCGTAGGGCAGAGACAGCAAGAGACCCAGTACTTC.

This chain uses TRBV6-1 with TRBJ2-7; unclear D gene. V lost 0 bases and J lost 5, with 14 bases in between. The germline V gene has CDR1 MNHNS and CDR2 SASEGT. The CDR3 extends over 15 amino acids. The CDR3 spells CASSEAGGASDEQYF. CDR3 sequence (DNA): TGTGCCAGCAGTGAAGCGGGTGGAGCGAGCGACGAGCAGTACTTC.

V is TRBV30 and J is TRBJ2-2, with D unresolved. The CDR3 has 14 residues. The germline V and J ends were trimmed by 0 bases and 5 bases, with 10 bases remaining between them. CDR1 GTSNPN and CDR2 SVGIG come from the germline V gene (reference sequence). CDR3 nucleotides: TGTGCCTGGAGTGTAGGTAGCCCAACCGGGGAGCTGTTTTTT. It codes for CAWSVGSPTGELFF.

This clone has only one observation. The genes are TRBV27 and TRBJ2-1, with 9 bases aligning to TRBD1. V shed 5 bases, J shed 8 bases, and the junction held 16 bases outside the gene matches. Germline-derived CDR1 and CDR2 are MNHEY and SMNVEV (reference sequence). This CDR3 has 17 residues. The CDR3, as DNA: TGTGCCAGCAGTCCCATAGGGTTGGGACAGGGCACATATGAGCAGTTCTTC. Protein: CASSPIGLGQGTYEQFF.

The J gene is TRBJ1-4, the V gene TRBV28; D is perhaps TRBD1 (5 bases). The germline gives CDR1 MDHEN, CDR2 SYDVKM. The V end was cut by 6 bases, the J end by 0 bases, with 20 bases between. This CDR3 has 18 amino acids. The DNA for the CDR3 is TGTGCCAGCAGAAATCCGACCTTCTGGGGGGCAACTAATGAAAAACTGTTTTTT. Its protein is CASRNPTFWGATNEKLFF.

Comment on this clone: This sample includes further DNA sequences coding for the same CDR3. This chain links TRBV27 with TRBJ2-1; D is perhaps TRBD2 (5 bases). The CDR3 sequence is 13 residues long. The germline CDR1 and CDR2 sequences are MNHEY and SMNVEV (reference sequence). V shed 0 bases and J shed 7 bases, with 7 bases lying between them. The CDR3 spells CASSLSRVNEQFF. The CDR3 nucleotides read TGTGCCAGCAGTTTATCGAGGGTAAATGAGCAGTTCTTC.

The chain uses TRBV11-2 and TRBJ2-7, with D tentatively TRBD1 (6 bases). The length of the CDR3 is 14 residues. Trimming removed 6 bases at V and 5 bases at J, with 17 bases between. Per the germline V gene, CDR1 is SGHAT and CDR2 is FQNNGV. The CDR3 is CASRGTGFYDEQYF. In DNA form, the CDR3 reads TGTGCCAGCAGGGGAACAGGGTTCTATGACGAGCAGTACTTC.

The V call is TRBV24-1, the J call TRBJ2-5; TRBD2 matches 8 bases. V shed 2 bases, J shed 1 base, and the junction held 2 bases outside the gene matches. The CDR3 contains 15 residues. The germline CDR1 and CDR2 sequences are KGHDR and SFDVKD. CDR3 nucleotides: TGTGCCACCAGTGATTCGGGGGGGTTCCAAGAGACCCAGTACTTC. Translating gives CATSDSGGFQETQYF.

The gene calls are TRBV19 and TRBJ1-1; 12 nucleotides line up with TRBD1. Germline CDR1 reads LNHDA; CDR2 reads SQIVND (reference sequence). The ends lost 6 bases at V and 7 bases at J; junction bases unmatched: 6. CDR3 length equals 14 residues. The CDR3 spells CASRPGQGAGEAFF. DNA of the CDR3: TGTGCCAGTAGGCCGGGACAGGGGGCGGGTGAAGCTTTCTTT.

The chain couples TRBV11-2 to TRBJ1-6; 9 bases align to TRBD1. Germline V CDR1 and CDR2: SGHAT, FQNNGV. The ends lost 1 base at V and 10 bases at J; junction bases unmatched: 14. The CDR3 is made up of 18 amino acids. In DNA form, the CDR3 reads TGTGCCAGCAGCTTAGGAAGGGGACAGGGTCGCGGAAGGTCACCCCTCCACTTT. Amino acids: CASSLGRGQGRGRSPLHF.

CDR3 amino acids: CASSLSGGLGGEKLFF. CDR3 DNA sequence: TGTGCCAGCAGCTTGAGTGGAGGGCTTGGGGGAGAAAAACTGTTTTTT. This chain connects TRBV5-5 to TRBJ1-4, with D possibly matching TRBD1 (5 bases). V was trimmed by 1 base and J by 8 bases, leaving 18 bases between them. Per germline, CDR1 SGHKS and CDR2 YYEKEE (reference sequence). This CDR3 has 16 residues.

The chain recombines TRBV7-8 with TRBJ2-3, with 8 bases lining up with TRBD1. CDR3 length: 16 residues. V lost 6 bases, J lost 4 bases, and 12 bases stayed unmatched. CDR1 is SGHVS and CDR2 is FQNEAQ in the germline V gene. The CDR3 sequence: CASSSRPQGAADTQYF. Here the CDR3 DNA reads TGTGCCAGCAGTTCCAGACCCCAGGGGGCGGCAGATACGCAGTATTTT.

The CDR3 DNA reads as TGTGCCATCAGTCCGGGACAGGGGGAAAAGCAGTACTTC. Translated, it gives CAISPGQGEKQYF. V and J are TRBV10-3 and TRBJ2-7; 11 positions agree with TRBD1. This CDR3 is 13 amino acids long. V lost 5 bases and J lost 8; bases outside the gene matches: 5. From germline, CDR1 is ENHRY and CDR2 SYGVKD.

This chain links TRBV7-2 with TRBJ1-3; TRBD1 agrees at 7 bases. V dropped 3 bases and J dropped 2; count of bases not matched to a gene: 4. The length of the CDR3 is 15 residues. Germline CDR1 SGHTA, CDR2 FQGNSA. In nucleotides, the CDR3 is TGTGCCAGCAGCTTCCGGACAGGTCCTGGAAACACCATATATTTT. It specifies CASSFRTGPGNTIYF.

This clone appeared a single time. This chain connects TRBV4-1 to TRBJ2-3, with 8 bases aligning to TRBD2. The V gene end was trimmed by 6 bases and the J gene end by 2 bases; junction bases not matched to a gene: 4. The germline CDR1 and CDR2 sequences are MGHRA and YSYEKL. The CDR3 runs to 14 residues. CDR3 amino acids: CASRQTSATDTQYF. The CDR3 coding sequence is TGCGCCAGCAGACAGACTAGCGCCACAGATACGCAGTATTTT.

This CDR3 reads CATSDLVQNTDTQYF. In DNA, the CDR3 is TGTGCCACCAGTGATCTCGTACAGAACACAGATACGCAGTATTTT. The V gene is TRBV24-1, the J gene TRBJ2-3; D is ambiguous. The CDR3 sequence is 15 residues long. V was cut by 3 bases and J by 2 bases, with 11 bases left in between. The germline V gene has CDR1 KGHDR and CDR2 SFDVKD.

V is TRBV7-8 and J is TRBJ2-2; possibly TRBD1 for D (6 bases). Germline V gives CDR1 SGHVS, CDR2 FQNEAQ. V shed 7 bases and J shed 2 bases, with 14 bases lying between them. The CDR3 is 15 residues long. CDR3 sequence: CASNPVGGNTGELFF. Here the CDR3 DNA reads TGTGCCAGCAACCCGGTAGGGGGAAACACCGGGGAGCTGTTTTTT.

The V gene is TRBV28, the J gene TRBJ1-5; D is unclear. Trimming stripped 6 bases from V and 3 bases from J, with 15 bases between. Germline V gene data show CDR1 as MDHEN and CDR2 as SYDVKM. The CDR3 length is 15 residues. This CDR3 reads CASSSHGTANQPQHF. The CDR3 region has the DNA TGTGCCAGCAGCTCCCACGGAACAGCCAATCAGCCCCAGCATTTT.

This clone was observed a single time. The chain links TRBV5-6 to TRBJ1-1; D not certain. The CDR3 runs to 15 residues. Germline CDR1 is SGHDT and CDR2 is YYEEEE. The V gene lost 3 bases and the J gene lost 7 bases, with 19 bases spanning the gap. CDR3 nucleotides: TGTGCCAGCAGCTCCCCCTCGCGGGGTGCGGTTGAAGCTTTCTTT. Its translation: CASSSPSRGAVEAFF.

The chain uses TRBV6-6 and TRBJ1-5; TRBD1 agrees at 8 bases. CDR3 size: 15 residues. The J segment lost 5 bases and the V segment lost 6 bases, leaving 9 bases of the junction unmatched. Germline V CDR1 and CDR2: MNHNY, SVGAGI (reference sequence). CDR3 nucleotide sequence: TGTGCCAGCAGATCAGGGACAGGAGAACATCAGCCCCAGCATTTT. Its protein is CASRSGTGEHQPQHF.

The chain combines TRBV4-1 with TRBJ1-1; D is undetermined. Trimming stripped 6 bases from V and 4 bases from J, with 9 bases between. The CDR3 length is 12 residues. Per germline, CDR1 MGHRA and CDR2 YSYEKL. The CDR3: CASSFGGTEAFF. DNA for the CDR3: TGCGCCAGCAGTTTCGGTGGCACTGAAGCTTTCTTT.

The chain has TRBV3-1 (or the pseudogene TRBV3-2) and TRBJ2-3; no definite D call. Trimming left V 2 bases short and J 0 bases short, with 6 bases between. The CDR3 has 14 residues. CDR1 and CDR2 from the germline V gene are LGHDT and YNNKEL (reference sequence). The CDR3 here is CASSQLSSTDTQYF. The CDR3 region has the DNA TGTGCCAGCAGCCAACTAAGCAGCACAGATACGCAGTATTTT.

The genes are TRBV4-1 and TRBJ1-1; D unclear. In germline, CDR1 is MGHRA, CDR2 YSYEKL. This CDR3 has 15 residues. Trimming removed 1 base from V and 1 base from J, with 10 bases in between. CDR3 bases: TGCGCCAGCAGCCAAGGGAGCTTCGGGAACACTGAAGCTTTCTTT. Its protein is CASSQGSFGNTEAFF.